The next 3 T cell receptor beta chains were all read from a single sample in a study of blood T cells in healthy people across ages. A sample-barcoded 5' primer and a J-beta primer mix were used in a second PCR of roughly 6 to 11 cycles. MiXCR was run by TCRdb on the 5' RACE reads, yielding one entry per CDR3 protein. Of about 600,000 distinct CDR3 sequences listed, roughly 48% were seen once; the top ten hold under 30%. The sample was blood. Receptors were obtained from a man older than 75 in good health.

The chain recombines TRBV3-1 with TRBJ1-1; D is unresolved. Germline CDR1 and CDR2: LGHDT and YNNKEL (reference sequence). This CDR3 spans 13 amino acids. Trimming shortened V by 1 base and J by 4 bases, and 7 bases separated the two germline ends. The CDR3 DNA follows: TGTGCCAGCAGCCAAGCCCAATTCACTGAAGCTTTCTTT. Its protein is CASSQAQFTEAFF.

This chain uses TRBV7-9 with TRBJ2-1; 7 bases agree with TRBD2. With V trimmed by 11 bases and J by 4 bases, 20 bases remained unmatched. The CDR3 sequence is 17 residues long. Germline V gives CDR1 SEHNR, CDR2 FQNEAQ (reference sequence). The CDR3 DNA sequence: TGTGCCCTAAGGGCCCGGGCAGTTGGCGGGAGATACAATGAGCAGTTCTTC. It codes for CALRARAVGGRYNEQFF.

The rearrangement uses TRBV7-2 and TRBJ2-7; a possible D gene is TRBD2 (7 bases). V was cut by 8 bases and J by 2 bases, with 19 bases left in between. There are 15 residues in the CDR3. Germline-derived CDR1 and CDR2 are SGHTA and FQGNSA. Here the CDR3 DNA reads TGTGCCAGCTCCACTAAGGGGGGGCACCCCTACGAGCAGTACTTC. Amino acid sequence: CASSTKGGHPYEQYF. Full variable domain (rest looked up from reference TRBV7-2 and TRBJ2-7): GAGVSQSPSNKVTEKGKDVELRCDPISGHTALYWYRQSLGQGLEFLIYFQGNSAPDKSGLPSDRFSAERTGGSVSTLTIQRTQQEDSAVYLCASSTKGGHPYEQYFGPGTRLTVT.